Below, 27 T cell receptor beta chains from the same sample are listed, as sequenced in a study of PD-L1 blockade in urothelial cancer. Regarding time point: pretreatment peripheral blood. Some clones are missing from TCRdb's copy, which holds only in-frame ones; the method was immunoSEQ multiplex PCR. The sample consists of 50,000 to 55,000 clones, approximately 88% of them appearing once. The sequences come from PBMCs, collected around atezolizumab (anti-PD-L1) treatment. Receptors were obtained from a man between 50 and 59 years old with urothelial cancer.

The sample holds one count of this clone. The V gene is TRBV2, the J gene TRBJ2-2, with 9 bases matching TRBD1. V gave up 6 bases and J gave up 4 bases; unmatched junction bases: 6. CDR3 length: 15 amino acids. Germline V lookup: CDR1 SNHLY, CDR2 FYNNEI. CDR3 amino acids: CASRIQGAGTGELFF. CDR3 nucleotide sequence: TGTGCCAGCAGGATACAGGGGGCAGGCACCGGGGAGCTGTTTTTT.

This clone was seen a few times. The gene calls are TRBV27 and TRBJ1-4, with 7 positions matching TRBD1. The CDR3 consists of 16 residues. Germline V gene sequence: CDR1 MNHEY, CDR2 SMNVEV (reference sequence). Trimming at V came to 6 bases and at J to 6 bases, leaving 13 bases not matched to a gene. The chain's CDR3 is CASRSLRVTGHEKLFF. CDR3 nucleotide sequence: TGTGCCAGCAGGTCCCTCCGTGTGACAGGGCATGAAAAACTGTTTTTT.

J is TRBJ1-2 and V is TRBV28; D is ambiguous. The CDR3 runs to 13 residues. Between the trimmed V and J ends, which lost 5 bases and 5 bases, there was a span of 12 bases. Germline assignment: CDR1 MDHEN and CDR2 SYDVKM. This CDR3 reads CASSVRTAYGYTF. Here the CDR3 DNA reads TGTGCCAGCAGTGTCCGGACTGCGTATGGCTACACCTTC.

This chain uses TRBV19 with TRBJ2-3, with 7 bases matching TRBD1. With V trimmed by 9 bases and J by 0 bases, 6 bases remained unmatched. The CDR3 runs 14 residues. Per the germline V gene, CDR1 is LNHDA and CDR2 is SQIVND (reference sequence). The CDR3 here is CASLRDRSTDTQYF. DNA of the CDR3: TGTGCCAGCCTCCGGGACAGAAGCACAGATACGCAGTATTTT.

This sequence joins TRBV7-9 and TRBJ2-3, with D possibly matching TRBD2 (6 bases). CDR3 length: 13 amino acids. Per the germline V gene, CDR1 is SEHNR and CDR2 is FQNEAQ (reference sequence). Trimming shortened V by 9 bases and J by 2 bases, and 12 bases separated the two germline ends. For the CDR3, the DNA is TGTGCCAGTTCCGGGACTTACACAGATACGCAGTATTTT. It translates to CASSGTYTDTQYF.

The V gene is TRBV2, the J gene TRBJ1-5; D not resolved. This CDR3 comprises 15 residues. Germline V lookup: CDR1 SNHLY, CDR2 FYNNEI. V shed 6 bases and J shed 0 bases, with 12 bases lying between them. CDR3 amino acids: CASSPDTSSNQPQHF. CDR3 DNA: TGTGCCAGCAGCCCAGATACGTCTAGCAATCAGCCCCAGCATTTT. Filled out from reference TRBV2 and TRBJ1-5, the complete variable domain reads EPEVTQTPSHQVTQMGQEVILRCVPISNHLYFYWYRQILGQKVEFLVSFYNNEISEKSEIFDDQFSVERPDGSNFTLKIRSTKLEDSAMYFCASSPDTSSNQPQHFGDGTRLSIL.

This clone was recorded only once. V usage is TRBV7-3 and J usage is TRBJ1-6; TRBD1 is a possible D gene (6 bases). This CDR3 comprises 15 residues. The germline gives CDR1 SGHTA, CDR2 FQGTGA. Trimming removed 5 bases from V and 5 bases from J, with 13 bases in between. The CDR3 loop reads CASSKGGVNNSPLHF. CDR3 bases: TGTGCCAGCAGCAAAGGGGGGGTTAATAATTCACCCCTCCACTTT.

This sequence joins TRBV11-2 and TRBJ2-3; 12 bases are shared with TRBD1. This CDR3 comprises 16 residues. Germline assignment: CDR1 SGHAT and CDR2 FQNNGV. V lost 1 base to trimming and J lost 5 bases; unmatched junction nucleotides: 4. As DNA, the CDR3 is TGTGCCAGCAGCTTAGGGGACAGGGGGCGCAAAGATACGCAGTATTTT. As protein: CASSLGDRGRKDTQYF.

This clone appeared a single time. The V gene is TRBV7-9, the J gene TRBJ2-3; 10 nucleotides line up with TRBD2. CDR3 length: 16 amino acids. After removal of 1 base from V and 8 bases from J, the junction contained 9 bases not matched to a gene. Germline CDR1 reads SEHNR; CDR2 reads FQNEAQ (reference sequence). The DNA of the CDR3 is TGTGCCAGCAGCTTAGTAGGTAGCGGGGGGAGAGTTACGCAGTATTTT. Its translation: CASSLVGSGGRVTQYF. The variable domain in full, with the rest retrieved from reference TRBV7-9 and TRBJ2-3, is DTGVSQNPRHKITKRGQNVTFRCDPISEHNRLYWYRQTLGQGPEFLTYFQNEAQLEKSRLLSDRFSAERPKGSFSTLEIQRTEQGDSAMYLCASSLVGSGGRVTQYFGPGTRLTVL.

This chain joins TRBV7-2 and TRBJ2-1; D perhaps matches TRBD2 (7 bases). The CDR3 covers 16 residues. CDR1 is SGHTA and CDR2 is FQGNSA in the germline V gene. V lost 5 bases and J 3 bases, leaving 17 bases between the germline ends. DNA for the CDR3: TGTGCCAGCAGCCGTATTGGGGGGGCCATCTACAATGAGCAGTTCTTC. Translated: CASSRIGGAIYNEQFF.

The chain employs TRBV7-9 and TRBJ2-7; no firm D call. V lost 5 bases and J lost 1, with 12 bases in between. This CDR3 comprises 14 residues. Germline CDR1 and CDR2: SEHNR and FQNEAQ (reference sequence). CDR3 nucleotide sequence: TGTGCCAGCAGCCCCCTCCTCCAGTCCTACGAGCAGTACTTC. Protein sequence: CASSPLLQSYEQYF. The full variable domain, in which reference TRBV7-9 and TRBJ2-7 provide the parts outside the CDR3, is DTGVSQNPRHKITKRGQNVTFRCDPISEHNRLYWYRQTLGQGPEFLTYFQNEAQLEKSRLLSDRFSAERPKGSFSTLEIQRTEQGDSAMYLCASSPLLQSYEQYFGPGTRLTVT.

This clone was detected only once. V is TRBV15 and J is TRBJ1-2; 7 positions agree with TRBD1. The germline gives CDR1 LNHNV, CDR2 YYDKDF (reference sequence). The junction had 12 bases not matched to a gene; V was cut back by 2 bases and J by 0 bases. This CDR3 region has 18 residues. In DNA, the CDR3 is TGTGCCACCAGCAGAACCGGGGACAGCCGCCGTTCTAACTATGGCTACACCTTC. Its translation: CATSRTGDSRRSNYGYTF. Full variable domain (missing parts from reference TRBV15 and TRBJ1-2): DAMVIQNPRYQVTQFGKPVTLSCSQTLNHNVMYWYQQKSSQAPKLLFHYYDKDFNNEADTPDNFQSRRPNTSFCFLDIRSPGLGDTAMYLCATSRTGDSRRSNYGYTFGSGTRLTVV.

The chain has TRBV5-1 and TRBJ2-7, with 7 bases lining up with TRBD1. V dropped 5 bases and J dropped 5; count of bases not matched to a gene: 13. The CDR3 loop spans 15 amino acids. Germline assignment: CDR1 SGHRS and CDR2 YFSETQ. The CDR3 sequence: CASSRPGTAEHEQYF. CDR3 nucleotides: TGCGCCAGCAGTCGACCCGGGACAGCCGAGCACGAGCAGTACTTC.

V and J are TRBV27 and TRBJ1-2, with 11 bases aligning to TRBD1. After removal of 5 bases from V and 4 bases from J, the junction contained 6 bases not matched to a gene. This CDR3 region has 15 residues. CDR1 is MNHEY and CDR2 is SMNVEV in the germline V gene (reference sequence). Here the CDR3 reads CASSPWTGGIYGYTF. The CDR3, as DNA: TGTGCCAGCAGTCCATGGACAGGGGGCATCTATGGCTACACCTTC.

The rearrangement uses TRBV19 and TRBJ1-1; 9 nucleotides match TRBD1. The germline V gene encodes CDR1 LNHDA and CDR2 SQIVND (reference sequence). The CDR3 extends over 15 amino acids. Unmatched junction bases numbered 4, after V lost 4 bases and J lost 1 base. The CDR3 coding sequence is TGTGCCAGTAGTACCCCGGGACAGGGGAACACTGAAGCTTTCTTT. Amino acid sequence: CASSTPGQGNTEAFF.

The gene calls are TRBV5-1 and TRBJ1-4; TRBD1 matches 9 bases. This CDR3 has 16 residues. The V and J ends lost 1 base and 7 bases, in that order; junction bases with no gene match: 8. Germline-derived CDR1 and CDR2 are SGHRS and YFSETQ. The CDR3 region is CASSLSGQGLGEKLFF. The CDR3 nucleotides read TGCGCCAGCAGCTTGTCAGGACAGGGGCTTGGTGAAAAACTGTTTTTT.

The V gene is TRBV14, the J gene TRBJ2-1, with a possible D match to TRBD1 (6 bases). Germline V CDR1 and CDR2: SGHDN, FVKESK. V was cut by 3 bases and J by 0 bases, with 9 bases left in between. This CDR3 has 15 amino acids. This CDR3 reads CASSQRQVSYNEQFF. The CDR3 nucleotides are TGTGCCAGCAGCCAGCGACAGGTCTCCTACAATGAGCAGTTCTTC.

In its sample, this clone was seen a few times. The rearrangement joins TRBV2 to TRBJ2-1; 7 bases agree with TRBD2. Per the germline V gene, CDR1 is SNHLY and CDR2 is FYNNEI. V lost 4 bases and J lost 4; bases outside the gene matches: 10. CDR3 length: 16 amino acids. The CDR3 nucleotides are TGTGCCAGCAGTGTCGGGAGCGGGGCCTCATACAATGAGCAGTTCTTC. Protein product: CASSVGSGASYNEQFF.

The V call is TRBV5-5, the J call TRBJ2-7; 11 bases align to TRBD2. This CDR3 region has 13 residues. Germline V gene data show CDR1 as SGHKS and CDR2 as YYEKEE (reference sequence). Trimming removed 3 bases from V and 6 bases from J; junction bases left unmatched: 2. Written as DNA, the CDR3 is TGTGCCAGCAGCTGGGGACTAGCGGCCGAGCAGTACTTC. This encodes CASSWGLAAEQYF.

The V call is TRBV19, the J call TRBJ1-2; TRBD1 matches 11 bases. The V gene's germline CDR1 is LNHDA and CDR2 SQIVND (reference sequence). This CDR3 spans 16 amino acids. The junction had 8 bases not matched to a gene; V was cut back by 5 bases and J by 3 bases. CDR3 protein: CASSQTGQGVDYGYTF. The DNA of the CDR3 is TGTGCCAGTAGTCAAACGGGACAGGGGGTCGACTATGGCTACACCTTC.

The chain employs TRBV7-9 and TRBJ2-3, with a weak D call TRBD1 (5 bases). Trimming shortened V by 6 bases and J by 0 bases, and 10 bases separated the two germline ends. Germline CDR1 reads SEHNR; CDR2 reads FQNEAQ (reference sequence). The CDR3 spans 14 residues. The CDR3 sequence: CASRLSGSTDTQYF. The DNA for the CDR3 is TGTGCCAGCAGATTGTCAGGGAGCACAGATACGCAGTATTTT.

The chain couples TRBV28 to TRBJ2-3, with TRBD2 matching over 10 bases. CDR1 is MDHEN and CDR2 is SYDVKM in the germline V gene. V trimming: 5 bases; J trimming: 1 base; junction bases outside the gene matches: 9. The CDR3 loop spans 17 amino acids. Written as DNA, the CDR3 is TGTGCCAGCAGTATCATATTAGCGGGAGGCCGCACAGATACGCAGTATTTT. Translation gives CASSIILAGGRTDTQYF.

This clone was seen just once. The V gene is TRBV14, the J gene TRBJ2-3, with D possibly TRBD2 on 5 matching bases. From germline, CDR1 is SGHDN and CDR2 FVKESK. Trimming pared 0 bases from V and 2 bases from J, leaving 9 bases between. The CDR3 contains 15 residues. The CDR3 bases are TGTGCCAGCAGCCAAGATGCGGGCCTCACAGATACGCAGTATTTT. It is translated as CASSQDAGLTDTQYF.

The chain carries TRBV7-9 and TRBJ1-2, with D unresolved. Trimming removed 5 bases from V and 7 bases from J, with 11 bases in between. Germline V lookup: CDR1 SEHNR, CDR2 FQNEAQ (reference sequence). The CDR3 has 12 amino acids. The CDR3 loop reads CASSPPEGGYTF. CDR3 DNA sequence: TGTGCCAGCAGCCCGCCGGAGGGTGGCTACACCTTC.

The J gene is TRBJ1-1, the V gene TRBV25-1; a possible D gene is TRBD1 (6 bases). CDR3 length equals 16 residues. Germline V gene data show CDR1 as MGHDK and CDR2 as SYGVNS. Trimming pared 0 bases from V and 4 bases from J, leaving 15 bases between. DNA for the CDR3: TGTGCCAGCAGTGAATATAACACCGCCAGGGGCACTGAAGCTTTCTTT. It translates to CASSEYNTARGTEAFF.

This chain uses TRBV2 with TRBJ2-5; 7 positions match TRBD1. Germline V gene lookup returns CDR1 SNHLY and CDR2 FYNNEI. V was pared by 8 bases and J by 2 bases, with 8 bases of the junction left unmatched. The CDR3 contains 14 residues. CDR3 coding DNA: TGTGCCAGCCCGACAGGGATGTCACAAGAGACCCAGTACTTC. Its protein product is CASPTGMSQETQYF.

The J gene is TRBJ1-1, the V gene TRBV10-3, with TRBD1 matching over 7 bases. The CDR3 is 14 residues long. Per the germline V gene, CDR1 is ENHRY and CDR2 is SYGVKD. Trimming cost V 6 bases and J 0 bases; bases outside gene matches: 4. CDR3: CAIRGQSMNTEAFF. The CDR3 DNA sequence: TGTGCCATCAGGGGACAGAGCATGAACACTGAAGCTTTCTTT.